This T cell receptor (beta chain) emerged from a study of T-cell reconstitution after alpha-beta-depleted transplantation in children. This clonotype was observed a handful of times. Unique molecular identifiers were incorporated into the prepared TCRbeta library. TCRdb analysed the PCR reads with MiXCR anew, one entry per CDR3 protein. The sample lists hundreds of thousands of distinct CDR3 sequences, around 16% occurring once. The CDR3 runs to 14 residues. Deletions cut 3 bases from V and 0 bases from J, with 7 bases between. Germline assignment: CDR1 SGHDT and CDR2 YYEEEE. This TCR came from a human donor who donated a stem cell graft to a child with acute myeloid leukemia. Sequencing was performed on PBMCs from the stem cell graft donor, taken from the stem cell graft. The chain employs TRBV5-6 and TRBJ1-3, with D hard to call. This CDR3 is CASSWGASGNTIYF. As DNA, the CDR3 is TGTGCCAGCAGCTGGGGAGCCTCTGGAAACACCATATATTTT.